Listed here are 11 T cell receptor beta chains from one sample, sequenced in a study of CD8+ T cells in alopecia areata (dated by TCRdb to the late 2010s). The receptor library was made with the immunoSEQ multiplex PCR assay. For TCR sequencing, RNA was extracted from every sample and reverse transcribed into cDNA to serve as template. TCRdb re-hosts the immuneACCESS table, in-frame sequences only. Its copies lack some clones; in the studies checked, an unresolved V gene accounts for under half of them, and the cause for the rest is not known. The sample records 200,000 or so clones, about 56% of which are singletons. Nearly 5% of the sample belongs to the ten largest clones. The sequenced sample was CD8+ T cells sorted from blood. The receptors derive from a human donor in good health.

The sample holds a few counts of this clone. This rearrangement joins TRBV7-9 to TRBJ1-1; D gene uncertain. The CDR3 runs 14 residues. The ends were cut back, 5 bases at V and 0 bases at J, with 10 bases in the middle. CDR1 and CDR2 from the germline V gene are SEHNR and FQNEAQ (reference sequence). DNA for the CDR3: TGTGCCAGCAGCGGCAGCCTCATGAACACTGAAGCTTTCTTT. Encoded protein: CASSGSLMNTEAFF.

This clone was observed a handful of times. The CDR3 DNA is TGTGCCAGCAGCTTCGGCGGGGCCTACAATGAGCAGTTCTTC. Protein product: CASSFGGAYNEQFF. This chain uses TRBV7-9 with TRBJ2-1; TRBD2 might be the D (6 bases). Trimming took off 3 bases at V and 2 bases at J, with 8 bases between the two ends. This CDR3 is 14 amino acids long. Per the germline V gene, CDR1 is SEHNR and CDR2 is FQNEAQ (reference sequence).

The sample holds a few counts of this clone. The V call is TRBV19, the J call TRBJ1-1; unclear D gene. CDR3 size: 13 residues. The germline gives CDR1 LNHDA, CDR2 SQIVND (reference sequence). The V end was cut by 3 bases, the J end by 0 bases, with 5 bases between. The CDR3 DNA follows: TGTGCCAGTAGTATTCGAATGAACACTGAAGCTTTCTTT. This codes for CASSIRMNTEAFF.

A note on this clone: In the same sample, other DNA sequences code for this CDR3. The genes are TRBV5-1 and TRBJ2-7; D perhaps matches TRBD2 (5 bases). With 0 bases removed from V and 1 base from J, the gap between germline ends came to 5 bases. The CDR3 extends over 13 amino acids. CDR1 and CDR2 from the germline V gene are SGHRS and YFSETQ. The chain's CDR3 is CASSLAGSYEQYF. In DNA form, the CDR3 reads TGCGCCAGCAGCTTGGCGGGGTCCTACGAGCAGTACTTC.

The CDR3, as DNA: TGTGCCAGCAGCCGCCGGACAGGGGGAGTTGAAGATACGCAGTATTTT. Translation gives CASSRRTGGVEDTQYF. The gene calls are TRBV13 and TRBJ2-3, with TRBD1 matching 10 bases. Germline-derived CDR1 and CDR2 are PRHDT and FYEKMQ (reference sequence). The CDR3 runs 16 residues. Trimming removed 5 bases from V and 5 bases from J; junction bases left unmatched: 10.

The chain couples TRBV13 to TRBJ2-7; possibly TRBD1 for D (5 bases). The CDR3 contains 12 residues. Germline V CDR1 and CDR2: PRHDT, FYEKMQ (reference sequence). V was pared by 5 bases and J by 7 bases, with 12 bases between. CDR3 sequence reads: CASSSKGIEQYF. In DNA form, the CDR3 reads TGTGCCAGCAGCAGTAAGGGGATAGAGCAGTACTTC.

This clone came up a few times. CDR3 coding DNA: TGTGCCAGCAGCGGTTGGACAGGGATGAAGGGGGGCTACACCTTC. This encodes CASSGWTGMKGGYTF. The chain is built from TRBV11-2 and TRBJ1-2; 8 bases map to TRBD1. The germline V gene encodes CDR1 SGHAT and CDR2 FQNNGV. Losses at the gene ends were 5 bases for V and 8 bases for J; bases not matched to a gene: 13. CDR3 length equals 15 residues.

The V call is TRBV30, the J call TRBJ1-2, with no clear D. In germline, CDR1 is GTSNPN, CDR2 SVGIG (reference sequence). Trimming left V 5 bases short and J 4 bases short, with 8 bases between. CDR3 size: 11 residues. In DNA form, the CDR3 reads TGTGCCTGGCTTGAACGCTATGGCTACACCTTC. The encoded protein is CAWLERYGYTF.

This rearrangement joins TRBV30 to TRBJ1-1; D is possibly TRBD1 (5 bases). Germline loops: CDR1 GTSNPN, CDR2 SVGIG (reference sequence). V was clipped by 3 bases and J by 7 bases, with 18 bases between them. The CDR3 totals 14 residues. The CDR3 loop is CAWSHGTFLDEAFF. CDR3 nucleotides: TGTGCCTGGAGCCACGGGACGTTTTTGGATGAAGCTTTCTTT.

This clone was detected a few times. This chain joins TRBV5-5 and TRBJ1-5; D is undetermined. CDR1 and CDR2 from the germline V gene are SGHKS and YYEKEE (reference sequence). The V and J ends lost 0 bases and 9 bases respectively, with 10 bases between them. This CDR3 has 13 residues. The CDR3 protein is CASSLELPGPQHF. CDR3 DNA: TGTGCCAGCAGCTTGGAACTCCCGGGGCCCCAGCATTTT.

In regard to this clone: In the same sample, other DNA sequences code for this CDR3. The chain links TRBV27 to TRBJ2-1; D might be TRBD2 (5 bases). CDR1 is MNHEY, CDR2 SMNVEV, per germline (reference sequence). CDR3 length: 12 residues. V lost 2 bases and J lost 7, with 6 bases in between. The CDR3 bases are TGTGCCAGCAGTTTACGAGGGAATGAGCAGTTCTTC. It encodes CASSLRGNEQFF.